The present TCR beta chain was sequenced within a study of cytomegalovirus exposure and HLA in healthy donors. Study overall: Earlier sequencing of about 200 million T cells yielded 100 million to 140 million unique TCR beta sequences. Counted in an early data release were about 85 million unique TCRs from HLA-typed donors. Study-wide findings and caveats: For TCR beta chains, V- and J-gene trimming was later linked to a missense DCLRE1C variant. Some V segments (TRBV6-2 and TRBV6-3 among them) were excluded as indistinguishable.

The PCR contained 60 Vbeta and 13 Jbeta primers. TCRdb's table, derived via immunoSEQ multiplex PCR, lists solely in-frame clones and lacks some. The table shows about 150,000 clones, with just over 75% occurring only once. A word on this clone: Its antigen is currently unknown.

This CDR3 contains 15 residues. The germline CDR1 and CDR2 sequences are SGHNT and YYREEE (reference sequence). V lost 1 base to trimming and J lost 1 base; unmatched junction nucleotides: 0. The source is a man aged 35-49 years in good health and CMV-seronegative. The chain combines TRBV5-4 with TRBJ2-7; 12 nucleotides align to TRBD2. The sequencing input was PBMCs. The DNA of the CDR3 is TGTGCCAGCAGCTTGACTAGCGGGAGGTCCTACGAGCAGTACTTC. Translated, it gives CASSLTSGRSYEQYF.